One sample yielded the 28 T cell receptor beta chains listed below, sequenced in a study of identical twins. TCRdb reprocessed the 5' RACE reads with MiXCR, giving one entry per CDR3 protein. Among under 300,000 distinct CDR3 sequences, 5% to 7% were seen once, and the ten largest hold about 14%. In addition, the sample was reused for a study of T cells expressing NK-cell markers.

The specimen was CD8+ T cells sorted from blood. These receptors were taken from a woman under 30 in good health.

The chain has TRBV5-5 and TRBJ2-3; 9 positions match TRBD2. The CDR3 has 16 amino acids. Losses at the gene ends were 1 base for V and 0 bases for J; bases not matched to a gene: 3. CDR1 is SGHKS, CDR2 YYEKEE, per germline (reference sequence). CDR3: CASSLPSGASTDTQYF. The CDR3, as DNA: TGTGCCAGCAGCTTGCCTAGCGGGGCTAGCACAGATACGCAGTATTTT.

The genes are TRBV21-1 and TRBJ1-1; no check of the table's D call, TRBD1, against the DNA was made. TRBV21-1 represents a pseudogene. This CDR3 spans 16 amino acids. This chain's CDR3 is CASSNRDTGWIAEAFF. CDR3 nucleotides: TGTGCCAGCAGCAACCGGGACACCGGATGGATAGCTGAAGCTTTCTTT.

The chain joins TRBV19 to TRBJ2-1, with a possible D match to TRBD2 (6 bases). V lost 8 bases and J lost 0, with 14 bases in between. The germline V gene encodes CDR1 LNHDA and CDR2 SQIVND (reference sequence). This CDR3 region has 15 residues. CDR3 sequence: CASGKAGSSYNEQFF. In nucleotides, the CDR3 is TGTGCCAGTGGAAAGGCGGGGTCCTCCTACAATGAGCAGTTCTTC.

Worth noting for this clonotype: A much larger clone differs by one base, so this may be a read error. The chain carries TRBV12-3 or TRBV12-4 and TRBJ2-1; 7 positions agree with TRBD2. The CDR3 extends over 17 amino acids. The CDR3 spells CPSSLARAGLGGNEQFF. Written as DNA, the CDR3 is TGTCCCAGCAGTTTAGCCAGGGCCGGACTAGGAGGTAATGAGCAGTTCTTC.

The CDR3, as DNA: TGCGCCAGCAGCCAAGATGGTACCATAGCGGGAGGTATTGAGACCCAGTACTTC. This translates into CASSQDGTIAGGIETQYF. V usage is TRBV4-3 and J usage is TRBJ2-5; 10 nucleotides agree with TRBD2. There are 18 residues in the CDR3. Trimming at V came to 0 bases and at J to 5 bases, leaving 12 bases not matched to a gene. The V gene's germline CDR1 is LGHNA and CDR2 YSLEER.

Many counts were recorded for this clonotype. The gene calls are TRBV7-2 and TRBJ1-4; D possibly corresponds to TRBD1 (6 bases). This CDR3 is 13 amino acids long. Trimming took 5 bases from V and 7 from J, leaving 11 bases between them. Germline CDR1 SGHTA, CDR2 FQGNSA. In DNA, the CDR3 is TGTGCCAGCAGCCCGGACAGTTCTGAAAAACTGTTTTTT. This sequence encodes CASSPDSSEKLFF.

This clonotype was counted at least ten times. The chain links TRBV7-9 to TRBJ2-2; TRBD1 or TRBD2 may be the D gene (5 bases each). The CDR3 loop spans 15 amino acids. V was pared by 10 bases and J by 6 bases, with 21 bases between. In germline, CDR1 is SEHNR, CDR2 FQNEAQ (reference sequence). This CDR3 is CATRSGPTDAGELFF. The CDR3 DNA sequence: TGTGCCACCCGTTCGGGGCCGACGGATGCCGGGGAGCTGTTTTTT.

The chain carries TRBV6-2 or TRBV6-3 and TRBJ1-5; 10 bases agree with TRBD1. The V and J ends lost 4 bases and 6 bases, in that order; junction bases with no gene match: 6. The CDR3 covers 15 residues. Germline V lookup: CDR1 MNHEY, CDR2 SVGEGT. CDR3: CASSWGQGPGQPQHF. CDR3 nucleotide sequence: TGTGCCAGCAGTTGGGGACAGGGGCCCGGTCAGCCCCAGCATTTT.

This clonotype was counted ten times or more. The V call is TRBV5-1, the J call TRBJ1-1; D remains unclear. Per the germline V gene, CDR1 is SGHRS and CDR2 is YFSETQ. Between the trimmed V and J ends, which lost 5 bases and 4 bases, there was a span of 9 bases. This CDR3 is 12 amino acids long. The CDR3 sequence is CASRPEGTEAFF. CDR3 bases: TGCGCCAGCAGGCCGGAGGGCACTGAAGCTTTCTTT.

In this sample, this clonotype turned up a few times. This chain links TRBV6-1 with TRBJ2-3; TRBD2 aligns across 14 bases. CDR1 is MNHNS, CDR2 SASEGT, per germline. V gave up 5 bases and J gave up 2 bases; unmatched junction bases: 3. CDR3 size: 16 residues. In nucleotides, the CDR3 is TGTGCCAGCAGTACGGGACTAGCGGGGGTCACAGATACGCAGTATTTT. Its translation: CASSTGLAGVTDTQYF.

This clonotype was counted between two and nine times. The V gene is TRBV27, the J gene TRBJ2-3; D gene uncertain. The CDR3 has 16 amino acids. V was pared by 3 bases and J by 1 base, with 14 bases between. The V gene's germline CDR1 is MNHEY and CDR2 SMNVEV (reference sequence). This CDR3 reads CASSLVGPLGTDTQYF. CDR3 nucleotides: TGTGCCAGCAGTTTGGTTGGCCCTCTGGGCACAGATACGCAGTATTTT.

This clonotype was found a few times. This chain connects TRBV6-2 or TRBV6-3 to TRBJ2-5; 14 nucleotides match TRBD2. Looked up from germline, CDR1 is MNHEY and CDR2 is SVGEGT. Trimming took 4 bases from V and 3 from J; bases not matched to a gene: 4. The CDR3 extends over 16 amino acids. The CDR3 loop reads CASSSGTSGGKETQYF. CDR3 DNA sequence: TGTGCCAGCAGTTCCGGGACTAGCGGGGGAAAAGAGACCCAGTACTTC.

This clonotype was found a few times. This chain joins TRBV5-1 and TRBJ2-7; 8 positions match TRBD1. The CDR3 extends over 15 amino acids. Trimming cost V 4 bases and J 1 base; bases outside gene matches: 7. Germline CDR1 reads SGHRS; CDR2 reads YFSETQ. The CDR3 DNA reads TGCGCCAGCAGCACTACCGGGACAGGTTCCTACGAGCAGTACTTC. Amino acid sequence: CASSTTGTGSYEQYF.

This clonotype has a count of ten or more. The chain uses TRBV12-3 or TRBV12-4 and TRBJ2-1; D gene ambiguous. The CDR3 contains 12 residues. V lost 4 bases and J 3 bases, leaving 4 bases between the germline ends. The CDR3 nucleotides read TGTGCCAGCAGTTCCCACTACAATGAGCAGTTCTTC. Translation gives CASSSHYNEQFF.

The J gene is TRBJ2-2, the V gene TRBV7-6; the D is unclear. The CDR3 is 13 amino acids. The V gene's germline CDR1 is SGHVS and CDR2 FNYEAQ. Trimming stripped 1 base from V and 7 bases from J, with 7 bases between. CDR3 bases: TGTGCCAGCAGCTTAGACTGGGGCGGGGAGCTGTTTTTT. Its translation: CASSLDWGGELFF.

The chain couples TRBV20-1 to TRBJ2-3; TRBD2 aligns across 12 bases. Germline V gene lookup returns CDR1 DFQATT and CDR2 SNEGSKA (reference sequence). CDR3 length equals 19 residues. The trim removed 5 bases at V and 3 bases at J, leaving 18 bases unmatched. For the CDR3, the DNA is TGCAGTGCTTTGACGGCTAGCGGGGGGGCCGTGATAGCAACAGATACGCAGTATTTT. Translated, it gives CSALTASGGAVIATDTQYF.

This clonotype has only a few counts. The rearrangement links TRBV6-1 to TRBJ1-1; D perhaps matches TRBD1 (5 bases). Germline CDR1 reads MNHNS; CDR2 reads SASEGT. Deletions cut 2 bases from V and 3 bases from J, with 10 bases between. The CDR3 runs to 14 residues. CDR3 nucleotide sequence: TGTGCCAGCAGTGAACGGGACGGCTACACTGAAGCTTTCTTT. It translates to CASSERDGYTEAFF.

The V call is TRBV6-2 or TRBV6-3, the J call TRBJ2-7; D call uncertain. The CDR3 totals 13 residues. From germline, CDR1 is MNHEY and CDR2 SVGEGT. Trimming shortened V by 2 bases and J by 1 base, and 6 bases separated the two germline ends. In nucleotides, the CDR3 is TGTGCCAGCAGTTACCGCGATTCCTACGAGCAGTACTTC. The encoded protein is CASSYRDSYEQYF.

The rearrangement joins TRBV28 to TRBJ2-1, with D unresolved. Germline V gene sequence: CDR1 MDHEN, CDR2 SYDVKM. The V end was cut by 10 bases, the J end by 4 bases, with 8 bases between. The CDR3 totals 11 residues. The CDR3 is CATSTYNEQFF. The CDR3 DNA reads TGTGCCACCTCTACTTACAATGAGCAGTTCTTC.

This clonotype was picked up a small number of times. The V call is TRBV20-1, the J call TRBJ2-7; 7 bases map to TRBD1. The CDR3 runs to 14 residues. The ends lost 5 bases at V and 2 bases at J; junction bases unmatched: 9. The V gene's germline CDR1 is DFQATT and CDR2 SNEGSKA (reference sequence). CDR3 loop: CSAQPRTGPYEQYF. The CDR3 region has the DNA TGCAGTGCTCAACCGCGGACAGGCCCCTACGAGCAGTACTTC.

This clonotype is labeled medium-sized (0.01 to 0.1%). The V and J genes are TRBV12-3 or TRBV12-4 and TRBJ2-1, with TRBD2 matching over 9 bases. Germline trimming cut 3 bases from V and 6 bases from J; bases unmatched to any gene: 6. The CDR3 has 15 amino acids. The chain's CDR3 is CASSFIAGGPNEQFF. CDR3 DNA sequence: TGTGCCAGCAGTTTCATCGCGGGGGGGCCCAATGAGCAGTTCTTC.

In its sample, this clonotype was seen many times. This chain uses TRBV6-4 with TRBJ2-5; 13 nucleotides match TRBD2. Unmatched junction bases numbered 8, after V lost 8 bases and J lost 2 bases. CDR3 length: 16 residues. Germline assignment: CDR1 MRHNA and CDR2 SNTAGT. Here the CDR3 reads CASPGLAGALQETQYF. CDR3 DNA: TGTGCCAGCCCTGGACTAGCGGGGGCCCTACAAGAGACCCAGTACTTC.

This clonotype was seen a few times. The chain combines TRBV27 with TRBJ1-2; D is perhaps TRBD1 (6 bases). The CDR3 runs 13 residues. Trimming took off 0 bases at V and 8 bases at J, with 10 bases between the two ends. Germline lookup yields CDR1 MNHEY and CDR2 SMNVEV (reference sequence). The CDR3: CASSLSRGEGYTF. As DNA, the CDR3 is TGTGCCAGCAGTTTATCCAGGGGCGAAGGCTACACCTTC.

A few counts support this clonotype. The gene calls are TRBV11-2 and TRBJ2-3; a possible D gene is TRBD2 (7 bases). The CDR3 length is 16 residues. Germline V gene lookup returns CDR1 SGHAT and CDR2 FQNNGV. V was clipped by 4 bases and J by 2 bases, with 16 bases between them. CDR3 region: CASSSRLGGATDTQYF. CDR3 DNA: TGTGCCAGCAGCTCCCGCCTGGGGGGGGCCACAGATACGCAGTATTTT.

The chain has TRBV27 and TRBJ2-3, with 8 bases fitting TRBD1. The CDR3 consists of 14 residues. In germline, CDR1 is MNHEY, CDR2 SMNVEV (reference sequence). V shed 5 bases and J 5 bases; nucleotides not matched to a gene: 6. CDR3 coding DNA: TGTGCCAGCAGTGGTCAGGGGGCTGGAGATACGCAGTATTTT. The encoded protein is CASSGQGAGDTQYF.

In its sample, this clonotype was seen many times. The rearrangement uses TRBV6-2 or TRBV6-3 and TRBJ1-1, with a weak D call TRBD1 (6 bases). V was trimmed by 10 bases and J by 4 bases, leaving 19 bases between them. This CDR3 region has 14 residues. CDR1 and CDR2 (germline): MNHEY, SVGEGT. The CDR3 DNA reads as TGTGCCACCTGCGGGGGGGCTCCCAGCACTGAAGCTTTCTTT. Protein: CATCGGAPSTEAFF.

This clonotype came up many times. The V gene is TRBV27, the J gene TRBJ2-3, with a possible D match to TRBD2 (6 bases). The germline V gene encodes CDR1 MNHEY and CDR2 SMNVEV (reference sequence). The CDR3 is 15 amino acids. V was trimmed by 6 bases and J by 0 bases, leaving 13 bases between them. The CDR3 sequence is CASSSTGLSTDTQYF. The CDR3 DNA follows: TGTGCCAGCAGCTCAACGGGACTCAGCACAGATACGCAGTATTTT.

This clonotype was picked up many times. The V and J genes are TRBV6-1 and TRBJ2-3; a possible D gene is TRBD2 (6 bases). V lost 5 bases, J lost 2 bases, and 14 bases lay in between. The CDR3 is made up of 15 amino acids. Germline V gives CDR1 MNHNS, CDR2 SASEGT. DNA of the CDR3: TGTGCCAGCAGTCTTCTAGCGCAAGTCACAGATACGCAGTATTTT. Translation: CASSLLAQVTDTQYF.